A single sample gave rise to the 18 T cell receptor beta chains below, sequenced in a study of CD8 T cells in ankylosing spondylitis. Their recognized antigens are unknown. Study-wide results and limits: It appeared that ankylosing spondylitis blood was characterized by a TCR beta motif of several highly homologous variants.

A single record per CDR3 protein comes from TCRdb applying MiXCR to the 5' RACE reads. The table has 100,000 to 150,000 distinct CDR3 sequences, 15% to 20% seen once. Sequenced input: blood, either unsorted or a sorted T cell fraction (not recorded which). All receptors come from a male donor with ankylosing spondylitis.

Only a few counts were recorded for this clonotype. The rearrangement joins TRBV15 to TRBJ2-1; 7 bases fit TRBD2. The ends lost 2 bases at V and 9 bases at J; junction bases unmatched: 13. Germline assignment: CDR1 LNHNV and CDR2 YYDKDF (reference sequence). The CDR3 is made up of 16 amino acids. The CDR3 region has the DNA TGTGCCACCAGCAGACTACGGGGAGGGAGGGCCACTGAGCAGTTCTTC. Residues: CATSRLRGGRATEQFF.

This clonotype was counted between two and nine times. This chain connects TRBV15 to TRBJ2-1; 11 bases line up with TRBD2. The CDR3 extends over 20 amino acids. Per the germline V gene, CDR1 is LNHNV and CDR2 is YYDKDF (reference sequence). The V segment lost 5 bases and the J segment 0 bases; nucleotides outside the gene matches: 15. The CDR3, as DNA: TGTGCCACCAGCTTCTTGGCTCTACTAGCGGGGGCGAGCTCCTACAATGAGCAGTTCTTC. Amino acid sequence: CATSFLALLAGASSYNEQFF.

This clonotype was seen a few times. The CDR3 loop is CASSFSRSAQETQYF. In DNA form, the CDR3 reads TGTGCCAGCAGTTTTTCCCGATCGGCCCAAGAGACCCAGTACTTC. The J gene is TRBJ2-5, the V gene TRBV28; no clear D gene. With 3 bases removed from V and 1 base from J, the gap between germline ends came to 12 bases. There are 15 residues in the CDR3. Germline values: CDR1 MDHEN, CDR2 SYDVKM.

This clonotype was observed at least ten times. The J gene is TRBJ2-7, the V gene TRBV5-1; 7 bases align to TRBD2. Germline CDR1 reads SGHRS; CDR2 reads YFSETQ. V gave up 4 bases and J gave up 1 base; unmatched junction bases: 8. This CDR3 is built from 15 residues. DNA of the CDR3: TGCGCCAGCAGCGACGGACTAGTTCGTTCCTACGAGCAGTACTTC. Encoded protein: CASSDGLVRSYEQYF.

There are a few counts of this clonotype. As DNA, the CDR3 is TGTGCCAGCAGTGAGGATGGGTTTGGGAATGAGCAGTTCTTC. This encodes CASSEDGFGNEQFF. This chain joins TRBV6-4 and TRBJ2-1; D gene uncertain. Germline V gene lookup returns CDR1 MRHNA and CDR2 SNTAGT. The CDR3 length is 14 residues. Trimming took off 3 bases at V and 7 bases at J, with 13 bases between the two ends.

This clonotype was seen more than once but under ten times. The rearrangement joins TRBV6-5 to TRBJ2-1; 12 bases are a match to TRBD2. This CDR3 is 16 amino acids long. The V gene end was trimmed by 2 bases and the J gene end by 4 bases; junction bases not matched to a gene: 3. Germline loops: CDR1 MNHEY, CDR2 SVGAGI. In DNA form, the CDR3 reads TGTGCCAGCAGTTACAGTGGACTAGCGGGATACAATGAGCAGTTCTTC. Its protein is CASSYSGLAGYNEQFF.

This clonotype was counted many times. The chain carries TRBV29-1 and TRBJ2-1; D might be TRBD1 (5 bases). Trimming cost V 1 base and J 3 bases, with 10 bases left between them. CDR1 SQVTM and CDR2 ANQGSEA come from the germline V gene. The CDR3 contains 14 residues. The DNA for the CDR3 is TGCAGCGTTGAAGTTGAACAGGACTACAATGAGCAGTTCTTC. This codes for CSVEVEQDYNEQFF.

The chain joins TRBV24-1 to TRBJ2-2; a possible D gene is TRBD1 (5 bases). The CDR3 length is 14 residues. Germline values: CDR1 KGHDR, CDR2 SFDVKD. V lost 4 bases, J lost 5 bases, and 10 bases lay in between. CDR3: CATSEPDSTGELFF. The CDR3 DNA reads TGTGCCACCAGTGAACCAGACAGTACCGGGGAGCTGTTTTTT.

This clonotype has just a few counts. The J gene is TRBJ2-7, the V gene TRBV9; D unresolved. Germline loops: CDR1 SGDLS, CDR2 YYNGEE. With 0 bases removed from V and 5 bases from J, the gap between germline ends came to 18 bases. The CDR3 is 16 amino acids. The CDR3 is CASSVGGSPRLHEQYF. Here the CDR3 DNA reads TGTGCCAGCAGCGTAGGTGGGTCTCCCAGGCTCCACGAGCAGTACTTC.

The CDR3 protein is CASSLGGTRAFTDTQYF. CDR3 nucleotides: TGTGCCAGCAGCTTGGGGGGGACTCGGGCTTTCACAGATACGCAGTATTTT. V gene TRBV5-4 combines with J gene TRBJ2-3; possibly TRBD2 for D (6 bases). V lost 0 bases to trimming and J lost 2 bases, with 16 bases between them. The CDR3 loop spans 17 amino acids. Germline CDR1 and CDR2: SGHNT and YYREEE (reference sequence).

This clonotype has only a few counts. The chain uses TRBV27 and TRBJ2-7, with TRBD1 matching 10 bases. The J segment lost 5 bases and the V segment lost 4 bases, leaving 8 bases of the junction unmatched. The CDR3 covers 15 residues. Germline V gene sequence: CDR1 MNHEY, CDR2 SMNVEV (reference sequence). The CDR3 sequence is CASSSHRDRGDEQYF. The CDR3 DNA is TGTGCCAGCAGTTCTCACCGGGACAGGGGTGACGAGCAGTACTTC.

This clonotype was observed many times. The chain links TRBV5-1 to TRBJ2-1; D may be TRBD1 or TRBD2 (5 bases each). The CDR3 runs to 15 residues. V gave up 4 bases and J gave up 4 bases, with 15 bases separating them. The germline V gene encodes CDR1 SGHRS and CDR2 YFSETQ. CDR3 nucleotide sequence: TGCGCCAGCAGCCTCTCCGGATGGGGGTACAATGAGCAGTTCTTC. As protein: CASSLSGWGYNEQFF. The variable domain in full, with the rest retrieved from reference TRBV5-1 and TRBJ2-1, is KAGVTQTPRYLIKTRGQQVTLSCSPISGHRSVSWYQQTPGQGLQFLFEYFSETQRNKGNFPGRFSGRQFSNSRSEMNVSTLELGDSALYLCASSLSGWGYNEQFFGPGTRLTVL.

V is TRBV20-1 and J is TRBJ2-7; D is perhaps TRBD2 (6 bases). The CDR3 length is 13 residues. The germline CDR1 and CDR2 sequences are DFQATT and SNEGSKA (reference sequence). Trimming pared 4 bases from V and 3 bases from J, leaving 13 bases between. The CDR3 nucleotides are TGCAGTGCTACCCACCGGACTATCTACGAGCAGTACTTC. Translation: CSATHRTIYEQYF.

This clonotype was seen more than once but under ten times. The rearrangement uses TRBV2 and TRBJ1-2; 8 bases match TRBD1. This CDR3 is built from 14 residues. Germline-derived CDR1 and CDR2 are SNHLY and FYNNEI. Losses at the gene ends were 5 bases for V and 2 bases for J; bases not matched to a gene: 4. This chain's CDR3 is CASSTRTGNYGYTF. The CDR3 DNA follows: TGTGCCAGCAGTACGCGGACAGGGAACTATGGCTACACCTTC.

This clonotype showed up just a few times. The CDR3 loop is CASSLSASGSGEQFF. The CDR3 nucleotides are TGTGCCAGCAGCTTATCGGCTAGCGGGAGCGGTGAGCAGTTCTTC. The chain carries TRBV7-9 and TRBJ2-1; 10 bases align to TRBD2. The V gene's germline CDR1 is SEHNR and CDR2 FQNEAQ (reference sequence). The CDR3 spans 15 residues. J lost 9 bases, V lost 2 bases, and 7 bases had no gene match.

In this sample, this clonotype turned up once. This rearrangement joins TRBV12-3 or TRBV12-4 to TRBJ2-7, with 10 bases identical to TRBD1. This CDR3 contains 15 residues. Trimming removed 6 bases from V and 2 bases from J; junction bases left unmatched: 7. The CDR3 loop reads CASSPGTGEPYEQYF. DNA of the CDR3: TGTGCCAGCAGCCCTGGGACAGGGGAACCCTACGAGCAGTACTTC.

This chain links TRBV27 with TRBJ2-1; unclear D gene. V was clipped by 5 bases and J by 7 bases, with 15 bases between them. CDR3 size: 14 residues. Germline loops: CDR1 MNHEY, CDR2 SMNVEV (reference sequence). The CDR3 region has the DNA TGTGCCAGCAGTCGCAGCGCAAGGGTTAATGAGCAGTTCTTC. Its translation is CASSRSARVNEQFF.

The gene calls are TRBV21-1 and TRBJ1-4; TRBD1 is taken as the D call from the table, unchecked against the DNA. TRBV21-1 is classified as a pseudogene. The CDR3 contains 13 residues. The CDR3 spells CASSSGKGQQLFF. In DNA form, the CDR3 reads TGTGCCAGCAGCTCGGGGAAAGGACAGCAACTGTTTTTT.